Listed below are T cell receptor beta chains from one sample, sequenced in a study of blood T cell repertoires in COVID-19. Assay: immunoSEQ multiplex PCR; the TCRdb copy retains only in-frame clones and omits some. Here the sample spans about 110,000 clones, roughly nine tenths being singletons. Input material: peripheral blood. Source of these receptors: a woman aged 80 or older with acute or convalescent COVID-19. Both conserved end residues are part of each CDR3. D genes are given only for firm matches. Expanded clones are given a class, and other clones once, few, many or no size at all.

>TRBJ1-2|.|TRBD1|TRBV18
TGTGCCAGCTCACGGGGGACAGGGGCTAACTATGGCTACACCTTC
CASSRGTGANYGYTF
>TRBJ2-5|.|TRBD1|TRBV18
TGTGCCAGCTCACGAGGGACAGAAGAGACCCAGTACTTC
CASSRGTEETQYF
>TRBJ1-6|.|.|TRBV5-5
TGTGCCAGCAGCTTGGGACAGGACTTAGGGTCACCCCTCCACTTT
CASSLGQDLGSPLHF
>TRBJ1-3|.|.|TRBV19
TGTGCCAGTACTCGAGGAGCTGGAAACACCATATATTTT
CASTRGAGNTIYF
>TRBJ1-6|.|.|TRBV28
TGTGCCAGCAGTTGGGCAGGGATCTATAATTCACCCCTCCACTTT
CASSWAGIYNSPLHF
>TRBJ1-2|.|TRBD1|TRBV5-1
TGCGCCAGCAGCACGGGACAGCTCTATGGCTACACCTTC
CASSTGQLYGYTF
>TRBJ2-7|.|TRBD1|TRBV10-3
TGTGCCACCCGGACAGGGGCCTACGAGCAGTACTTC
CATRTGAYEQYF
>TRBJ2-3|.|TRBD2|TRBV19
TGTGCCAGTAGTATAAGGGTTGTGCGGGGGGACACAGATACGCAGTATTTT
CASSIRVVRGDTDTQYF
>TRBJ2-1|.|TRBD2|TRBV28
TGTGCCAGCAGTTTAGATTGGACTAGCGTCTATGAGCAGTTCTTC
CASSLDWTSVYEQFF
>TRBJ2-1|.|.|TRBV2
TGTGCCAGCGTCGCCAGGGTCTCCTACAATGAGCAGTTCTTC
CASVARVSYNEQFF
>TRBJ1-2|.|.|TRBV19
TGTGCCAGTAGTTGGACTTATGGCTACACCTTC
CASSWTYGYTF
>TRBJ1-4|.|.|TRBV7-9
TGTGCCAGCAGATGGGACTTTAATGAAAAACTGTTTTTT
CASRWDFNEKLFF
>TRBJ1-3|once|.|TRBV5-1
TGCGCCAGCAGCGTTGAGAGTTCTGGAAACACCATATATTTT
CASSVESSGNTIYF
>TRBJ2-5|.|TRBD2|TRBV2
TGTGCCAGCAGTGAGACTAGCGGCATGACCCAGTACTTC
CASSETSGMTQYF
>TRBJ2-7|.|TRBD2|TRBV7-2
TGTGCCAGCAGCTTAGCGCCGACTAGCGGGCCTTCCTACGAGCAGTACTTC
CASSLAPTSGPSYEQYF
>TRBJ1-6|.|.|TRBV27
TGTGCCAGCAAACCGGGAGGGGGGGTTGGTTCACCCCTCCACTTT
CASKPGGGVGSPLHF
>TRBJ1-2|.|TRBD1|TRBV7-3
TGTGCCAGCAGCGCCACAGGGGTAGGTGGCTACACCTTC
CASSATGVGGYTF
>TRBJ1-2|.|TRBD1|TRBV10-3
TGTGCCACCGGACAGGGGACCGTCTATGGCTACACCTTC
CATGQGTVYGYTF
>TRBJ2-7|.|.|TRBV5-1
TGCGCCAGCAGCCGGAGGGGTCGGGGCAGGTTCTACGAGCAGTACTTC
CASSRRGRGRFYEQYF
>TRBJ1-2|.|.|TRBV18
TGTGCCAGCTCACCAAACAGGGATTATGGCTACACCTTC
CASSPNRDYGYTF
>TRBJ2-5|few|.|TRBV5-1
TGCGCCAGCAGCTTGTCGGAAGAGACCCAGTACTTC
CASSLSEETQYF
>TRBJ1-5|.|.|TRBV28
TGTGCCAGCAGTTTATCCGGGTCCTCCCAGCATTTT
CASSLSGSSQHF
>TRBJ1-2|.|.|TRBV6-1
TGTGCCAGCAGTGAAACCTCCAGGTGGAATGGCTACACCTTC
CASSETSRWNGYTF
>TRBJ2-7|.|TRBD2|TRBV7-8
TGTGCCAGCAGCTTAGTCCGCGGGGGGGTTTCCTACGAGCAGTACTTC
CASSLVRGGVSYEQYF
>TRBJ2-1|.|.|TRBV6-5
TGTGCCAGCAGTTATTTTGCGGAGACCTACAATGAGCAGTTCTTC
CASSYFAETYNEQFF
>TRBJ2-5|.|.|TRBV11-2
TGTGCCAGCAGCTCGGGATTGACGACCGGGGAGACCCAGTACTTC
CASSSGLTTGETQYF
>TRBJ1-3|.|TRBD1|TRBV7-9
TGTGCCAGCAGCCTCACAGGGGGCTCATCTGGAAACACCATATATTTT
CASSLTGGSSGNTIYF
>TRBJ2-2|once|.|TRBV24-1
TGTGCCACCAGTGATCTCAGGGTTGTCGGGGAGCTGTTTTTT
CATSDLRVVGELFF
>TRBJ2-1|once|TRBD2|TRBV5-4
TGTGCCAGCAGCTCCGGACTAGCGGGGAACAATGAGCAGTTCTTC
CASSSGLAGNNEQFF
>TRBJ2-7|.|.|TRBV4-3
TGCGCCAGCAGCCAAAAGGGGTCCTACGAGCAGTACTTC
CASSQKGSYEQYF
>TRBJ1-1|.|TRBD1|TRBV12-5
TGTGCTAGTGGTATAGGACAGGGGCGTACGACTTTCTTT
CASGIGQGRTTFF
>TRBJ2-3|.|.|TRBV10-3
TGTGCCATCAGTGACGGGACAGATACGCAGTATTTT
CAISDGTDTQYF
>TRBJ2-2|.|TRBD2|TRBV19
TGTGCCAGTAGTATCCGACTAGCGGCTACCGGGGAGCTGTTTTTT
CASSIRLAATGELFF
>TRBJ1-2|.|TRBD1|TRBV4-1
TGCGCCAGCAGCCAAGATTGGACAGGGAGAGGGGTCAACTATGGCTACACCTTC
CASSQDWTGRGVNYGYTF
>TRBJ1-4|.|TRBD1|TRBV25-1
TGTGCCAGCAGTGTCAGACCGGGACAGGGTAATGAAAAACTGTTTTTT
CASSVRPGQGNEKLFF
>TRBJ2-3|.|TRBD1|TRBV7-2
TGTGCCAGCAGCTTAGGGACAGGGACAGATACGCAGTATTTT
CASSLGTGTDTQYF
>TRBJ1-1|.|.|TRBV19
TGTGCCAGTAGTATGGGAGGAGGCGATGAAGCTTTCTTT
CASSMGGGDEAFF
>TRBJ1-2|.|.|TRBV28
TGTGCCAGCAGTTCGGGACTGAACTATGGCTACACCTTC
CASSSGLNYGYTF
>TRBJ2-3|.|TRBD2|TRBV10-3
TGTGCCATCAGTGCCAGCGGGGGAAGCACAGATACGCAGTATTTT
CAISASGGSTDTQYF
>TRBJ2-2|.|TRBD1|TRBV9
TGTGCCAGCAGTGGATCCGGGACAGGGGAGGTCGGGGAGCTGTTTTTT
CASSGSGTGEVGELFF
>TRBJ2-7|.|TRBD1|TRBV5-1
TGCGCCAGCAGCGCCCCCGGGACAGGGATCACCCTTGGTCACTACGAGCAGTACTTC
CASSAPGTGITLGHYEQYF
>TRBJ2-1|.|TRBD1|TRBV4-1
TGCGCCACGAAACGGACAGGGGGCTATGAGCAGTTCTTC
CATKRTGGYEQFF
>TRBJ1-5|.|.|TRBV5-6
TGTGCCAGCAGCTTCGGGGTCGGCAATCAGCCCCAGCATTTT
CASSFGVGNQPQHF
>TRBJ2-5|.|TRBD2|TRBV7-2
TGTGCCAGCACCAGGCTCTGGTTGCCGGGGGGGACCCAGTACTTC
CASTRLWLPGGTQYF
>TRBJ2-1|.|.|TRBV5-1
TGCGCCAGCAGCCTGTACAGTAGCTCCTACAATGAGCAGTTCTTC
CASSLYSSSYNEQFF
>TRBJ2-2|.|.|TRBV15
TGTGCCACCAGCAGAGGGAGGAACACCGGGGAGCTGTTTTTT
CATSRGRNTGELFF
>TRBJ1-2|.|TRBD1|TRBV7-9
TGTGCCAGCAGGGAGGGACAGGACTATGGCTACACCTTC
CASREGQDYGYTF
>TRBJ2-3|.|TRBD1|TRBV19
TGTGCCAGTAGTACGATACAGGGGATTGGGACAGATACGCAGTATTTT
CASSTIQGIGTDTQYF
>TRBJ1-1|.|.|TRBV7-2
TGTGCCAGCAGCTTAGGGGGGGGTTACACTGAAGCTTTCTTT
CASSLGGGYTEAFF
>TRBJ1-2|.|.|TRBV7-9
TGTGCCAGCAGCTGGGGGTCGGGGGTTAACTATGGCTACACCTTC
CASSWGSGVNYGYTF